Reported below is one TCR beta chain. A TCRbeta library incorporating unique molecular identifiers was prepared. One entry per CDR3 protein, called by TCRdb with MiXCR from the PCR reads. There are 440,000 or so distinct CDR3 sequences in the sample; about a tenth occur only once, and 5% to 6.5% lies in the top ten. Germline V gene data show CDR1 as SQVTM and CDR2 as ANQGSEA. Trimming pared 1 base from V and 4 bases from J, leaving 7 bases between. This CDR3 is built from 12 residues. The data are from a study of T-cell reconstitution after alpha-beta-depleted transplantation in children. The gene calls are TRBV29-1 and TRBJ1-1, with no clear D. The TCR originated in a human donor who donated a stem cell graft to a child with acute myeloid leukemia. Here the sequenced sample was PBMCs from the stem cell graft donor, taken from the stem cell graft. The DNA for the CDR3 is TGCAGCGTTGAAGCCCACTCCACTGAAGCTTTCTTT. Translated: CSVEAHSTEAFF.